This passage covers 5 T cell receptor beta chains from one sample sequenced in a study of T cells in Graves' hyperthyroidism and ophthalmopathy. Amplification of TCR beta CDR3 regions was performed using RNA transcripts as template. First-round RT-PCR with HTBI primers amplified the TCR CDR3 region. TCRdb reanalysed the multiplex PCR reads using MiXCR and keeps one entry per CDR3 protein. The table lists roughly 400,000 distinct CDR3 sequences, around 15% of them singletons. The sample comprised blood. Source of these receptors: a man aged 45-65 years with Graves' ophthalmopathy.

This clonotype was detected ten times or more. The chain has TRBV7-9 and TRBJ1-1; the D is unclear. The V gene's germline CDR1 is SEHNR and CDR2 FQNEAQ (reference sequence). V lost 6 bases, J lost 7 bases, and 12 bases lay in between. This CDR3 has 12 amino acids. CDR3 residues: CASRGRSNEAFF. The CDR3, as DNA: TGTGCCAGCAGAGGACGGTCAAATGAAGCTTTCTTT. The full variable domain, completed using reference TRBV7-9 and TRBJ1-1, is DTGVSQNPRHKITKRGQNVTFRCDPISEHNRLYWYRQTLGQGPEFLTYFQNEAQLEKSRLLSDRFSAERPKGSFSTLEIQRTEQGDSAMYLCASRGRSNEAFFGQGTRLTVV.

This clonotype was counted at least ten times. This rearrangement joins TRBV30 to TRBJ2-1; possibly TRBD2 for D (6 bases). Germline CDR1 reads GTSNPN; CDR2 reads SVGIG (reference sequence). V dropped 0 bases and J dropped 8 bases, with 11 bases sitting between them. The CDR3 has 13 residues. The CDR3 sequence is CAWSVTRFDEQFF. CDR3 DNA sequence: TGTGCCTGGAGTGTGACTAGGTTCGATGAGCAGTTCTTC.

This clonotype was recorded a few times. The chain couples TRBV30 to TRBJ1-2; weak D call: TRBD1 (5 bases). Germline V gene sequence: CDR1 GTSNPN, CDR2 SVGIG (reference sequence). The CDR3 runs to 13 residues. The V end lost 3 bases, the J end lost 4 bases, and 12 bases lay between the germline ends. The DNA of the CDR3 is TGTGCCTGGAGGTCCACGGGGGGCTATGGCTACACCTTC. Protein: CAWRSTGGYGYTF.

This clonotype was seen at least ten times. This sequence joins TRBV29-1 and TRBJ2-5, with D unclear. CDR1 and CDR2 (germline): SQVTM, ANQGSEA. This CDR3 region has 14 residues. V was cut by 3 bases and J by 3 bases, with 14 bases left in between. The CDR3 is CSVDHRRPKETQYF. The CDR3 nucleotides read TGCAGCGTTGATCACCGCCGACCTAAAGAGACCCAGTACTTC.

This clonotype was recorded at least ten times. The gene calls are TRBV30 and TRBJ1-5, with D perhaps TRBD1 (6 bases). The V and J ends lost 2 bases and 7 bases respectively, with 18 bases between them. Germline loops: CDR1 GTSNPN, CDR2 SVGIG (reference sequence). This CDR3 contains 15 residues. The CDR3 sequence is CAWSPRGRGRQPQHF. The CDR3 DNA reads as TGTGCCTGGAGTCCAAGGGGGAGGGGACGCCAGCCCCAGCATTTT.